The 9 T cell receptor beta chains given below trace back to one sample, sequenced in a study of cytomegalovirus exposure and HLA in healthy donors. PCR employed 60 Vbeta and 13 Jbeta primers. Assay: immunoSEQ multiplex PCR; the TCRdb copy retains only in-frame clones and omits some. In the table there are just over 200,000 clones, 55% to 75% of which are singletons. Sequenced input: PBMCs. These receptors all come from a man aged 35 to 55 in good health and CMV-seropositive.

This clone was observed a handful of times. The chain joins TRBV10-3 to TRBJ2-3; 16 positions match TRBD2. Germline CDR1 reads ENHRY; CDR2 reads SYGVKD. This CDR3 spans 13 amino acids. Losses at the gene ends were 11 bases for V and 4 bases for J; bases not matched to a gene: 0. The CDR3 DNA reads TGTGCCGGGACTAGCGGGGGGGCAGATACGCAGTATTTT. Its protein product is CAGTSGGADTQYF.

This CDR3 reads CASSFTGTGGDGYTF. DNA of the CDR3: TGTGCCAGCAGCTTCACCGGGACAGGCGGAGATGGCTACACCTTC. V gene TRBV7-3 combines with J gene TRBJ1-2; TRBD1 aligns across 8 bases. The CDR3 spans 15 residues. The V and J ends lost 3 bases and 6 bases, in that order; junction bases with no gene match: 9. Germline assignment: CDR1 SGHTA and CDR2 FQGTGA.

The chain has TRBV5-6 and TRBJ1-2; D gene unclear. The V end lost 5 bases, the J end lost 0 bases, and 23 bases lay between the germline ends. Germline CDR1 SGHDT, CDR2 YYEEEE. The CDR3 consists of 18 residues. The CDR3 DNA sequence: TGTGCCAGCAGATATTCTCAGATCCGAGCGAGGGCTAACTATGGCTACACCTTC. Translating it yields CASRYSQIRARANYGYTF.

This sequence joins TRBV7-9 and TRBJ2-7; 9 bases are a match to TRBD1. The germline V gene has CDR1 SEHNR and CDR2 FQNEAQ (reference sequence). The ends lost 1 base at V and 5 bases at J; junction bases unmatched: 12. CDR3 length equals 17 residues. The CDR3 region is CASSLGSVGTGRDEQYF. The CDR3 DNA reads TGTGCCAGCAGCTTAGGATCTGTCGGGACAGGGAGAGACGAGCAGTACTTC. Combining the CDR3 with reference TRBV7-9 and TRBJ2-7 gives the whole variable domain DTGVSQNPRHKITKRGQNVTFRCDPISEHNRLYWYRQTLGQGPEFLTYFQNEAQLEKSRLLSDRFSAERPKGSFSTLEIQRTEQGDSAMYLCASSLGSVGTGRDEQYFGPGTRLTVT.

J is TRBJ2-1 and V is TRBV29-1; TRBD1 matches at 12 bases. The CDR3 covers 13 residues. With 6 bases clipped from V and 8 bases from J, the junction kept 5 bases outside the gene matches. Germline CDR1 SQVTM, CDR2 ANQGSEA. This CDR3 is CSVGTGGRDEQFF. For the CDR3, the DNA is TGCAGCGTGGGGACAGGGGGCAGGGATGAGCAGTTCTTC.

V gene TRBV5-6 combines with J gene TRBJ2-1; D is unresolved. With 2 bases removed from V and 5 bases from J, the gap between germline ends came to 2 bases. The CDR3 totals 11 residues. The germline V gene has CDR1 SGHDT and CDR2 YYEEEE. The CDR3 bases are TGTGCCAGCAGCTTCAACAATGAGCAGTTCTTC. This gives the protein CASSFNNEQFF. The full variable domain, with the rest looked up from reference TRBV5-6 and TRBJ2-1, is DAGVTQSPTHLIKTRGQQVTLRCSPKSGHDTVSWYQQALGQGPQFIFQYYEEEERQRGNFPDRFSGHQFPNYSSELNVNALLLGDSALYLCASSFNNEQFFGPGTRLTVL.

The chain links TRBV13 to TRBJ2-3; the D is unclear. The germline V and J ends were trimmed by 2 bases and 2 bases, with 11 bases remaining between them. Germline V lookup: CDR1 PRHDT, CDR2 FYEKMQ (reference sequence). The CDR3 is 15 amino acids. In DNA form, the CDR3 reads TGTGCCAGCAGCTTACTCCCTCAGGTCACAGATACGCAGTATTTT. This translates into CASSLLPQVTDTQYF. The variable domain in full, with the rest retrieved from reference TRBV13 and TRBJ2-3, is AAGVIQSPRHLIKEKRETATLKCYPIPRHDTVYWYQQGPGQDPQFLISFYEKMQSDKGSIPDRFSAQQFSDYHSELNMSSLELGDSALYFCASSLLPQVTDTQYFGPGTRLTVL.

The gene calls are TRBV28 and TRBJ1-2; 8 positions agree with TRBD1. V dropped 7 bases and J dropped 3; count of bases not matched to a gene: 7. Germline-derived CDR1 and CDR2 are MDHEN and SYDVKM. The CDR3 covers 14 residues. The CDR3: CASTAETGDYGYTF. The CDR3 nucleotides read TGTGCCAGCACCGCCGAGACAGGGGACTATGGCTACACCTTC.

This clone occurred once. V is TRBV11-2 and J is TRBJ2-1; no definite D call. CDR1 and CDR2 from the germline V gene are SGHAT and FQNNGV. CDR3 length: 16 residues. V was pared by 4 bases and J by 4 bases, with 17 bases between. CDR3 region: CASSSPTRIPYNEQFF. CDR3 sequence (DNA): TGTGCCAGCAGCTCCCCCACACGAATCCCGTACAATGAGCAGTTCTTC. The full variable domain, in which reference TRBV11-2 and TRBJ2-1 provide the parts outside the CDR3, is EAGVAQSPRYKIIEKRQSVAFWCNPISGHATLYWYQQILGQGPKLLIQFQNNGVVDDSQLPKDRFSAERLKGVDSTLKIQPAKLEDSAVYLCASSSPTRIPYNEQFFGPGTRLTVL.